The clone carrying this T cell receptor (beta chain) was counted a few times. This entry is derived from a study of T cells after yellow fever vaccination. Study at large: Separation of EM, EMRA, CM and Tscm memory subsets by sorting relied on CD3, CD45RA, CCR7 and CD95.

This CDR3 contains 15 residues. The germline V and J ends were trimmed by 5 bases and 4 bases, with 14 bases remaining between them. Germline CDR1 SGHTA, CDR2 FQGNSA. TCRdb called the 5' RACE reads again in MiXCR, with one record for every CDR3 protein. The top ten hold roughly 25% of the sample, which has 30,000 or so distinct CDR3 sequences, 6.3% seen once. Study-level results: Abundant contaminating clonotypes from the bulk population could appear in FACS-sorted repertoires. Across the CD4 and CD8 compartments, a small share of clonotypes was present in both. Sorted memory subsets on day 0 lacked detectable levels of almost all vaccine-responding clonotypes.

The receptor was isolated from a man aged 30 to 45 who received the YFV17D yellow fever vaccine. This specimen consisted of PBMCs, either bulk or a sorted T-cell subset (CD4+, CD8+, memory, or dextramer-sorted; not recorded which), obtained on the day of the yellow fever booster vaccination. The J gene is TRBJ2-2, the V gene TRBV7-2; weak D call: TRBD2 (6 bases). Here the CDR3 DNA reads TGTGCCAGCAGCCTGGTTGGAGGGGTCACCGGGGAGCTGTTTTTT. Translation: CASSLVGGVTGELFF.